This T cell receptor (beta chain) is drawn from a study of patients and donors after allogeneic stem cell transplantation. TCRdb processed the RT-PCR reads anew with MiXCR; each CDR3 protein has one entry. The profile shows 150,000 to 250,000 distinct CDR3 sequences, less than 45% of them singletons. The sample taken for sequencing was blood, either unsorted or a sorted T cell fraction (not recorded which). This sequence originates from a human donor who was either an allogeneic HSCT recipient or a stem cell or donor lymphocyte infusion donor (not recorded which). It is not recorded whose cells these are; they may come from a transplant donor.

The CDR3 nucleotides read TGTGCCAGCAGTTACCCGGGAGGTCAGAACACTGAAGCTTTCTTT. It yields the protein CASSYPGGQNTEAFF. The J gene is TRBJ1-1, the V gene TRBV6-6; D unclear. This CDR3 contains 15 residues. CDR1 and CDR2 (germline): MNHNY, SVGAGI (reference sequence). The V and J ends lost 2 bases and 1 base respectively, with 11 bases between them.